This T cell receptor beta chain was recorded in a study of blood T cells in healthy people across ages. The overall study: Through template switching, about one barcoded beta molecule was captured per two T cells, as measured in model experiments.

With each sample, at least 5 micrograms of total RNA were extracted. Study-level results: TCR beta diversity per million T cells fell roughly linearly with age.

A sample-barcoded 5' primer and a J-beta primer mix were used in a second PCR of roughly 6 to 11 cycles. Each cDNA molecule was tagged by a template-switch adaptor with 12 random nucleotides. TCRdb independently ran MiXCR on the 5' RACE reads; one entry per CDR3 protein. The table includes about 1.7 million distinct CDR3 sequences, approximately 28% detected once. The CDR3 runs to 15 residues. The junction had 4 bases not matched to a gene; V was cut back by 4 bases and J by 6 bases. CDR1 and CDR2 (germline): SGHTA, FQGTGA. This clonotype was observed a handful of times. Its antigen is unidentified. The chain uses TRBV7-3 and TRBJ2-1, with 12 nucleotides matching TRBD2. This receptor was identified in a woman aged 25-40 years in good health. The sequenced sample consisted of blood. The CDR3 region is CASSSTSGGFNEQFF. For the CDR3, the DNA is TGTGCCAGCAGCTCCACTAGCGGGGGGTTCAATGAGCAGTTCTTC. The full variable domain, completed using reference TRBV7-3 and TRBJ2-1, is GAGVSQTPSNKVTEKGKYVELRCDPISGHTALYWYRQSLGQGPEFLIYFQGTGAADDSGLPNDRFFAVRPEGSVSTLKIQRTERGDSAVYLCASSSTSGGFNEQFFGPGTRLTVL.